Listed here is a single T cell receptor beta chain. Its antigen target is currently unknown. Per-nucleotide qualities are absent, and no much larger clonotype sits a single base away. Peripheral blood CD8+ and CD4+ T cells from healthy donors, Susac syndrome patients and multiple sclerosis patients were profiled using high-throughput TCR beta sequencing. Healthy donors were included as age- and sex-matched controls. Bulk CD8+ and CD4+ T cells were purified by magnetic negative isolation, whereas CD8+ TEMRA cells were enriched by FACS. Blood was drawn into EDTA tubes, processed within 24 hours, and PBMCs were isolated by density gradient centrifugation. PBMCs intended for TCR sequencing were frozen in liquid nitrogen and were later thawed in a 37 degrees C water bath. The sorted or isolated CD4+, CD8+ and CD8+ TEMRA cells had a purity of 90% or higher. Inclusive of the bounding cysteine and phenylalanine, the CDR3 is 14 residues long. CDR3 DNA is the only sequence kept; it has 42 bases, read in frame from the first base. The junction shows trimming of 0 bases on V and 5 bases on J, plus 12 bases between the germline ends. The germline V gene yields SGHDT for CDR1 and YYEEEE for CDR2.

This entry comes from a study of CD8 T cells in Susac syndrome (dated by TCRdb to between 2018 and 2021). About the investigation overall: The study used repertoire sequencing to test whether antigen drove CD8+ T cell activation and differentiation in Susac syndrome. The study compared CD8+ T cell repertoire clonality among roughly eleven healthy donors, roughly 14 Susac syndrome patients and roughly 16 multiple sclerosis patients.

RNA was extracted using the RNeasy kit, and roughly 0.5 to 1 microgram was reverse transcribed with random hexamers. TCR beta CDR3 regions were amplified with the immunoSEQ multiplex PCR assay covering 54 Vbeta and 13 Jbeta segments. Bias from PCR amplification was corrected by using a synthetic template baseline for primer optimization and for computational correction. Regarding the original processing steps: Reads were annotated to V, D and J genes per IMGT and analyzed with immunoSEQ Analyzer, keeping only productive sequences. To calculate clonality, Shannon entropy was normalized by log2 of the number of productive unique sequences and then subtracted from one. For each patient and control, public and private clones were evaluated within the 100 most prevalent clones. A clone was defined as Susac-specific if it was absent from the healthy and MS cohorts, from roughly 990 published viral clones and from other ImmuneACCESS disease sequences. TCRdb reworked the public reads: Q25 trimming with fastp, MiXCR clone assembly, productive beta chains retained. Rows merge per CDR3 protein into single entries with the most common DNA and genes. The authors' filters were not applied to this entry. Here the sample has about 90,000 distinct CDR3 sequences; around 93% occur a single time. About 0.32% of the sample is taken by the ten largest.

What the study reported, not specific to this receptor: The study acknowledged that relatively few individuals were included in the TCR sequencing and HLA analysis.

Sequencing was done on a sample of CD8+ T cells from PBMCs. The rearranged chain carries TRBV5-6 and TRBJ2-7, and the D gene may be TRBD1, 7 bases matching. The TCR originated in a human donor in good health. The DNA is as follows: TGTGCCAGCAGCTTGGTTGGAGGGGGCAACGAGCAGTACTTC. It is translated as CASSLVGGGNEQYF. Extended through the reference TRBV5-6 and TRBJ2-7 proteins, this CDR3 yields the full variable domain: DAGVTQSPTHLIKTRGQQVTLRCSPKSGHDTVSWYQQALGQGPQFIFQYYEEEERQRGNFPDRFSGHQFPNYSSELNVNALLLGDSALYLCASSLVGGGNEQYFGPGTRLTVT.